These 10 T cell receptor beta chains were sequenced from one sample in a study of long-term antiretroviral therapy in people with HIV. The immunoSEQ assay was v3.0, run at survey level. Clones were read by immunoSEQ multiplex PCR, and TCRdb kept only the in-frame ones, dropping some. The sample gives around 29,000 clones, 90% to 95% of which show up once; around 8% is in the top ten. Sequenced material: unsorted PBMCs, taken about 6.6 years after starting antiretroviral therapy. These receptors were collected from a man aged 25-40 years with HIV.

This chain uses TRBV7-8 with TRBJ2-1; 10 bases map to TRBD2. The CDR3 is made up of 15 amino acids. V lost 5 bases, J lost 3 bases, and 4 bases stayed unmatched. CDR1 SGHVS and CDR2 FQNEAQ come from the germline V gene. CDR3 sequence reads: CASSRGLANYNEQFF. The CDR3 nucleotides are TGTGCCAGCAGCCGGGGACTAGCGAACTACAATGAGCAGTTCTTC.

V is TRBV9 and J is TRBJ1-2; the match to TRBD1 covers 7 bases. V gave up 5 bases and J gave up 3 bases; unmatched junction bases: 16. From germline, CDR1 is SGDLS and CDR2 YYNGEE. CDR3 length equals 17 residues. CDR3 region: CASRGLGQGVDDYGYTF. As DNA, the CDR3 is TGTGCCAGCAGAGGGCTGGGCCAGGGGGTAGACGACTATGGCTACACCTTC.

J is TRBJ1-1 and V is TRBV5-6; 9 bases fit TRBD1. V lost 2 bases to trimming and J lost 3 bases; unmatched junction nucleotides: 5. In germline, CDR1 is SGHDT, CDR2 YYEEEE. The length of the CDR3 is 15 residues. The CDR3 DNA sequence: TGTGCCAGCAGCTTACCCGGGACAGGGCACACTGAAGCTTTCTTT. Its protein is CASSLPGTGHTEAFF.

This sequence joins TRBV10-2 and TRBJ1-2, with D possibly being TRBD1 (5 bases). The CDR3 runs to 15 residues. V lost 0 bases and J 4 bases, leaving 12 bases between the germline ends. Per the germline V gene, CDR1 is WSHSY and CDR2 is SAAADI. The CDR3: CASSESKGPAYGYTF. The CDR3 DNA reads TGCGCCAGCAGTGAGTCCAAGGGGCCCGCCTATGGCTACACCTTC.

This chain joins TRBV7-2 and TRBJ2-3; D not certain. Per the germline V gene, CDR1 is SGHTA and CDR2 is FQGNSA. V lost 1 base and J 6 bases, leaving 17 bases between the germline ends. This CDR3 has 16 residues. CDR3 in amino acids: CASSLGAAFGQDTQYF. The CDR3, as DNA: TGTGCCAGCAGCTTAGGGGCAGCCTTCGGCCAGGATACGCAGTATTTT.

The chain uses TRBV27 and TRBJ2-7, with D tentatively TRBD1 (6 bases). CDR3 length: 13 amino acids. V was trimmed by 3 bases and J by 1 base, leaving 7 bases between them. Germline V lookup: CDR1 MNHEY, CDR2 SMNVEV (reference sequence). The CDR3 DNA reads TGTGCCAGCAGTTTCGGACAGTCCTACGAGCAGTACTTC. Encoded protein: CASSFGQSYEQYF.

This clone occurred once. This chain links TRBV6-5 with TRBJ1-1; D is uncertain. CDR3 size: 13 residues. Looked up from germline, CDR1 is MNHEY and CDR2 is SVGAGI. The V and J ends lost 6 bases and 3 bases respectively, with 11 bases between them. This CDR3 reads CASSPGSYTEAFF. The CDR3 DNA reads as TGTGCCAGCAGCCCCGGGTCTTACACTGAAGCTTTCTTT.

The V call is TRBV5-1, the J call TRBJ1-6, with no clear D. CDR3 size: 16 residues. V was cut by 0 bases and J by 10 bases, with 17 bases left in between. The germline gives CDR1 SGHRS, CDR2 YFSETQ. Here the CDR3 DNA reads TGCGCCAGCAGCTTGGAAGGCAGGCTGACCTTCTCACCCCTCCACTTT. This encodes CASSLEGRLTFSPLHF.

The J gene is TRBJ2-3, the V gene TRBV27; D is undetermined. The V gene lost 3 bases and the J gene lost 2 bases, with 3 bases spanning the gap. Germline assignment: CDR1 MNHEY and CDR2 SMNVEV (reference sequence). This CDR3 is built from 12 residues. CDR3: CASSFSTDTQYF. The CDR3 region has the DNA TGTGCCAGCAGTTTCTCCACAGATACGCAGTATTTT.

The chain employs TRBV29-1 and TRBJ2-7, with 10 positions matching TRBD2. Looked up from germline, CDR1 is SQVTM and CDR2 is ANQGSEA. With V trimmed by 6 bases and J by 2 bases, 4 bases remained unmatched. CDR3 length: 13 amino acids. The CDR3 region is CSVATSGAYEQYF. The CDR3 DNA follows: TGCAGCGTCGCAACTAGCGGGGCCTACGAGCAGTACTTC.